One sample yielded the 17 T cell receptor beta chains listed below, sequenced in a study of OX40 agonist ivuxolimab in advanced cancers. Data came from immunoSEQ multiplex PCR; TCRdb stores just in-frame clones and leaves some out. The data contain approximately 100,000 clones, roughly nine tenths of them singletons. Sequenced material: CD4+ or CD8+ T cells sorted from blood, taken in a trial of the OX40 agonist ivuxolimab. The receptors shown here come from an adult with an advanced solid tumor such as melanoma, head and neck, liver or kidney cancer.

The chain has TRBV5-6 and TRBJ1-3; D unresolved. The germline V gene encodes CDR1 SGHDT and CDR2 YYEEEE. The germline V and J ends were trimmed by 0 bases and 0 bases, with 13 bases remaining between them. This CDR3 has 17 amino acids. CDR3 sequence: CASSLALGLTSGNTIYF. The CDR3 DNA reads TGTGCCAGCAGCTTGGCCTTAGGTCTCACCTCTGGAAACACCATATATTTT.

The chain employs TRBV18 and TRBJ2-7; 8 bases agree with TRBD2. The germline gives CDR1 KGHSH, CDR2 LQKENI. The CDR3 totals 15 residues. Germline trimming cut 3 bases from V and 2 bases from J; bases unmatched to any gene: 6. The CDR3: CASSPKRGQPYEQYF. The CDR3 DNA is TGTGCCAGCTCACCCAAGCGGGGGCAACCCTACGAGCAGTACTTC.

V and J are TRBV6-6 and TRBJ2-2, with 11 bases lining up with TRBD1. CDR3 size: 16 residues. V shed 7 bases and J 7 bases; nucleotides not matched to a gene: 11. Germline V gene data show CDR1 as MNHNY and CDR2 as SVGAGI (reference sequence). The CDR3 DNA sequence: TGTGCCAGCAACTCCGGGACAGGGGGGGGTGGCGGGGAGCTGTTTTTT. Residues: CASNSGTGGGGGELFF.

This rearrangement joins TRBV4-1 to TRBJ1-3; weak D call: TRBD1 (5 bases). This CDR3 has 15 residues. V lost 4 bases and J lost 1, with 11 bases in between. Germline V lookup: CDR1 MGHRA, CDR2 YSYEKL. The CDR3 spells CASSPGGGSGNTIYF. DNA of the CDR3: TGCGCCAGCAGCCCCGGTGGGGGGTCTGGAAACACCATATATTTT.

In this sample, this clone turned up once. The V call is TRBV5-6, the J call TRBJ1-2; D gene ambiguous. The CDR3 runs to 15 residues. V lost 4 bases to trimming and J lost 6 bases, with 19 bases between them. CDR1 SGHDT and CDR2 YYEEEE come from the germline V gene. In nucleotides, the CDR3 is TGTGCCAGCAGCCTACCTTCGGGAGGATCAAATGGCTACACCTTC. It yields the protein CASSLPSGGSNGYTF.

V and J are TRBV2 and TRBJ1-1; the D is unclear. Germline CDR1 SNHLY, CDR2 FYNNEI. CDR3 length: 15 residues. The V end was cut by 3 bases, the J end by 6 bases, with 17 bases between. The CDR3 DNA reads as TGTGCCAGCAGTGAGATACTTGGTAGAGGAGCTGAAGCTTTCTTT. Its translation: CASSEILGRGAEAFF.

The rearrangement joins TRBV9 to TRBJ2-7, with 7 bases identical to TRBD1. The germline V gene has CDR1 SGDLS and CDR2 YYNGEE. V dropped 3 bases and J dropped 2; count of bases not matched to a gene: 8. This CDR3 is built from 15 residues. The CDR3 coding sequence is TGTGCCAGCAGCGCCGCGACAGGGCCCACCTACGAGCAGTACTTC. As protein: CASSAATGPTYEQYF.

The V call is TRBV9, the J call TRBJ2-3; D is ambiguous. CDR3 length: 11 residues. CDR1 SGDLS and CDR2 YYNGEE come from the germline V gene. Trimming left V 4 bases short and J 4 bases short, with 4 bases between. CDR3 in amino acids: CASSIADTQYF. The CDR3 DNA is TGTGCCAGCAGCATTGCAGATACGCAGTATTTT. Full variable domain (remainder filled in from reference TRBV9 and TRBJ2-3): DSGVTQTPKHLITATGQRVTLRCSPRSGDLSVYWYQQSLDQGLQFLIQYYNGEERAKGNILERFSAQQFPDLHSELNLSSLELGDSALYFCASSIADTQYFGPGTRLTVL.

The chain carries TRBV18 and TRBJ1-2; D unresolved. V lost 4 bases and J 1 base, leaving 16 bases between the germline ends. Germline-derived CDR1 and CDR2 are KGHSH and LQKENI. The CDR3 consists of 16 residues. This CDR3 is CASSRPGGRVNYGYTF. In DNA form, the CDR3 reads TGTGCCAGCTCACGCCCCGGCGGAAGGGTTAACTATGGCTACACCTTC.

This clone came up once. This chain links TRBV9 with TRBJ2-6, with D possibly matching TRBD1 (5 bases). V lost 0 bases, J lost 2 bases, and 18 bases lay in between. CDR1 is SGDLS, CDR2 YYNGEE, per germline. The CDR3 loop spans 19 amino acids. The CDR3 sequence: CASSVAWPGLRTGANVLTF. The CDR3 DNA follows: TGTGCCAGCAGCGTAGCTTGGCCAGGGTTGCGTACTGGGGCCAACGTCCTGACTTTC.

This sequence joins TRBV6-4 and TRBJ2-7; 9 bases map to TRBD1. Germline V lookup: CDR1 MRHNA, CDR2 SNTAGT. The CDR3 runs to 12 residues. J was trimmed by 4 bases and V by 11 bases; bases with no gene match: 6. The CDR3 nucleotides are TGTGCCGGATGGACAGGGGAATACGAGCAGTACTTC. This translates into CAGWTGEYEQYF.

The rearrangement links TRBV9 to TRBJ2-5; D possibly corresponds to TRBD2 (7 bases). The germline CDR1 and CDR2 sequences are SGDLS and YYNGEE. V was cut by 8 bases and J by 5 bases, with 16 bases left in between. The CDR3 is 13 residues long. CDR3 nucleotide sequence: TGTGCCAGTGGGGGGGGCGCCGTCGAGACCCAGTACTTC. This gives the protein CASGGGAVETQYF.

The rearrangement joins TRBV5-1 to TRBJ1-1, with 8 bases matching TRBD1. Trimming at V came to 2 bases and at J to 3 bases, leaving 21 bases not matched to a gene. The length of the CDR3 is 20 residues. The germline CDR1 and CDR2 sequences are SGHRS and YFSETQ. The CDR3: CASSFPRNRGGTDVDTEAFF. CDR3 bases: TGCGCCAGCAGCTTTCCCCGCAACAGGGGGGGGACGGATGTAGACACTGAAGCTTTCTTT.

V gene TRBV6-5 combines with J gene TRBJ2-6; D gene ambiguous. The germline V and J ends were trimmed by 2 bases and 0 bases, with 2 bases remaining between them. CDR1 and CDR2 from the germline V gene are MNHEY and SVGAGI. The CDR3 length is 14 residues. CDR3 sequence reads: CASSYSSGANVLTF. The DNA of the CDR3 is TGTGCCAGCAGTTACAGCTCTGGGGCCAACGTCCTGACTTTC.

V and J are TRBV6-5 and TRBJ2-2; tentatively, D is TRBD2 (6 bases). This CDR3 region has 15 residues. Germline CDR1 is MNHEY and CDR2 is SVGAGI. Deletions cut 7 bases from V and 2 bases from J, with 14 bases between. The CDR3 DNA reads as TGTGCCAGCAACCCGGGCGGGGCCAACACCGGGGAGCTGTTTTTT. Residues: CASNPGGANTGELFF.

This chain uses TRBV14 with TRBJ2-5; D might be TRBD1 (5 bases). Germline V lookup: CDR1 SGHDN, CDR2 FVKESK. This CDR3 region has 12 residues. Trimming took off 2 bases at V and 9 bases at J, with 10 bases between the two ends. CDR3 DNA: TGTGCCAGCAGCCAATTTGGGGCGGCCCAGTACTTC. As protein: CASSQFGAAQYF.

This chain joins TRBV10-2 and TRBJ1-6, with D possibly being TRBD1 (6 bases). V lost 6 bases and J 6 bases, leaving 12 bases between the germline ends. The CDR3 is 14 residues long. Germline V gives CDR1 WSHSY, CDR2 SAAADI. CDR3 DNA: TGCGCCAGCAGGCCGGACAGTTTTAATTCACCCCTCCACTTT. Translating gives CASRPDSFNSPLHF.